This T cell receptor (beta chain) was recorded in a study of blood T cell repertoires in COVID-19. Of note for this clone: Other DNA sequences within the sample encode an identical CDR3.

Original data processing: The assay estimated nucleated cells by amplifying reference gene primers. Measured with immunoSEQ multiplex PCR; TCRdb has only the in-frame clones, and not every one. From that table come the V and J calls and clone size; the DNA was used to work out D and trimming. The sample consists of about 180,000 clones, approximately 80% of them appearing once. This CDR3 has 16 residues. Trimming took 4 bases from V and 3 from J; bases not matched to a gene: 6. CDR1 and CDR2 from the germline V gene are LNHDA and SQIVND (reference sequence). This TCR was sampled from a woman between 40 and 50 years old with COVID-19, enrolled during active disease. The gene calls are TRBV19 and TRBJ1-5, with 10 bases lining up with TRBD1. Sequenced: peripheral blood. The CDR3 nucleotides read TGTGCCAGTAGTACCCCGGACAGGGGGAACAATCAGCCCCAGCATTTT. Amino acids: CASSTPDRGNNQPQHF.